Listed below are T cell receptor beta chains from one sample, sequenced in a study of T cell repertoires in cytomegalovirus infection. TCRdb fed the reads into MiXCR, producing one record per CDR3 protein. Among 480,000 or so distinct CDR3 sequences listed, over 9% were seen once. Sequencing used PBMCs. Receptors were obtained from a human donor in good health (CMV status not recorded). Some clones in this sample may be carry-over from other donors' samples. Both conserved end residues are part of each CDR3. The D gene is left open where the match is weak. A clone size is listed for some rows: how often the clone was seen (once, few, many), or a class if it is expanded.

>TRBJ2-2|TRBV7-3|NA|many
CASSFDGTGELFF
TGTGCCAGCAGCTTTGACGGCACCGGGGAGCTGTTTTTT
>TRBJ1-2|TRBV7-9|NA|many
CASSLGARPNYGYTF
TGTGCCAGCAGCTTAGGAGCAAGACCTAACTATGGCTACACCTTC
>TRBJ2-5|TRBV28|NA|few
CASSFFPLGETQYF
TGTGCCAGCAGTTTTTTCCCCCTGGGAGAGACCCAGTACTTC
>TRBJ1-1|TRBV11-2|NA|many
CASSLGLGDTEAFF
TGTGCCAGCAGCTTAGGTTTGGGGGACACTGAAGCTTTCTTT
>TRBJ2-7|TRBV11-2|TRBD1|many
CASENRGLSYEQYF
TGTGCCAGCGAGAACAGGGGGCTGTCCTACGAGCAGTACTTC
>TRBJ2-7|TRBV20-1|TRBD2|many
CSARARFGRYHEQYF
TGCAGTGCTAGAGCCCGCTTCGGGAGGTACCACGAGCAGTACTTC
>TRBJ2-7|TRBV20-1|NA|NA
CSARGIGTFYEQYF
TGCAGTGCTAGAGGAATCGGGACTTTCTACGAGCAGTACTTC
>TRBJ1-2|TRBV7-2|TRBD1|many
CASSLPQGQSKYGYTF
TGTGCCAGCAGCTTACCACAGGGACAGTCTAAGTATGGCTACACCTTC
>TRBJ2-5|TRBV3-1|NA|NA
CASSQMVETQYF
TGTGCCAGCAGCCAAATGGTGGAGACCCAGTACTTC
>TRBJ1-2|TRBV27|NA|many
CASSFQGTGGYTF
TGTGCCAGCAGTTTCCAGGGGACCGGGGGCTACACCTTC
>TRBJ2-5|TRBV20-1|TRBD2|many
CSARGGSAGAGETQYF
TGCAGTGCTCGGGGGGGTAGTGCGGGAGCAGGTGAGACCCAGTACTTC
>TRBJ2-5|TRBV5-1|TRBD2|NA
CASSLAGLAGVQETQYF
TGCGCCAGCAGCTTGGCGGGACTAGCGGGAGTGCAAGAGACCCAGTACTTC
>TRBJ2-2|TRBV5-1|NA|few
CASSLEDNTGELFF
TGCGCCAGCAGCTTGGAGGACAACACCGGGGAGCTGTTTTTT
>TRBJ1-2|TRBV28|TRBD1|many
CASRQGVDYGYTF
TGTGCCAGCAGACAGGGGGTGGACTATGGCTACACCTTC
>TRBJ1-1|TRBV6-2/TRBV6-3|NA|NA
CASSSLAGNTEAFF
TGTGCCAGCAGTAGCCTTGCAGGGAACACTGAAGCTTTCTTT
>TRBJ2-3|TRBV5-1|TRBD1|few
CASRSRQGADTQYF
TGCGCCAGCCGGTCGAGACAGGGGGCGGATACGCAGTATTTT
>TRBJ1-1|TRBV5-5|TRBD1|few
CASSLGQGMVTEAFF
TGTGCCAGCAGCCTGGGACAGGGAATGGTCACTGAAGCTTTCTTT
>TRBJ2-7|TRBV11-2|NA|many
CASSLGRSGAYEQYF
TGTGCCAGCAGCTTAGGAAGGTCAGGGGCCTACGAGCAGTACTTC
>TRBJ1-2|TRBV11-2|NA|few
CASSLGVGGFGYTF
TGTGCCAGCAGCTTAGGGGTAGGCGGGTTCGGCTACACCTTC
>TRBJ1-6|TRBV20-1|NA|many
CSARDGGRTSYNSPLHF
TGCAGTGCTAGAGATGGTGGTAGGACATCCTATAATTCACCCCTCCACTTT
>TRBJ1-5|TRBV28|NA|many
CASRLNGGSNQPQHF
TGTGCCAGCAGACTTAACGGCGGTAGCAATCAGCCCCAGCATTTT
>TRBJ2-3|TRBV4-2|NA|once
CASSQRKDTDTQYF
TGTGCCAGCAGCCAAAGAAAGGACACAGATACGCAGTATTTT
>TRBJ1-1|TRBV6-5|NA|many
CASSGRVTEAFF
TGTGCCAGCAGTGGCAGGGTTACTGAAGCTTTCTTT
>TRBJ1-2|TRBV19|NA|NA
CASSAGWVGYGYTF
TGTGCCAGTAGCGCAGGTTGGGTCGGCTATGGCTACACCTTC
>TRBJ2-7|TRBV5-5|NA|NA
CASTPSPGPTYEQYF
TGTGCCAGCACCCCCTCTCCGGGACCTACCTACGAGCAGTACTTC
>TRBJ2-7|TRBV12-3/TRBV12-4|NA|NA
CASSLGAQGYEQYF
TGTGCCAGCAGTTTAGGCGCCCAGGGCTACGAGCAGTACTTC
>TRBJ1-5|TRBV12-3/TRBV12-4|NA|many
CASSSQDSYQPQHF
TGTGCCAGCAGTTCCCAGGACAGTTATCAGCCCCAGCATTTT
>TRBJ2-1|TRBV6-2/TRBV6-3|NA|many
CASSFRSSVVTLDEQFF
TGTGCCAGCAGTTTTCGCTCTAGCGTTGTCACACTCGATGAGCAGTTCTTC
>TRBJ2-5|TRBV28|NA|NA
CASSLLYRGRETQYF
TGTGCCAGCAGTTTATTGTACCGTGGGCGAGAGACCCAGTACTTC
>TRBJ2-3|TRBV7-3|NA|many
CASSLDGKSTDTQYF
TGTGCCAGCAGCTTAGACGGGAAATCCACAGATACGCAGTATTTT
>TRBJ2-5|TRBV9|TRBD1|few
CASSVSPGQFQETQYF
TGTGCCAGCAGCGTTTCCCCGGGACAGTTTCAAGAGACCCAGTACTTC
>TRBJ2-1|TRBV5-1|TRBD2|many
CASSVTSGSINEQFF
TGCGCCAGCAGCGTAACTAGCGGGAGTATCAATGAGCAGTTCTTC
>TRBJ1-1|TRBV19|NA|few
CASSTQAFTEAFF
TGTGCCAGTAGTACGCAGGCTTTCACTGAAGCTTTCTTT
>TRBJ2-5|TRBV6-1|NA|many
CASSKLRETQYF
TGTGCCAGCAGCAAGTTAAGGGAGACCCAGTACTTC
>TRBJ2-1|TRBV18|NA|NA
CASSPLTGGGNEQFF
TGTGCCAGCTCACCACTAACAGGGGGGGGAAATGAGCAGTTCTTC
>TRBJ1-5|TRBV9|NA|few
CASSAGAQGNQPQHF
TGTGCCAGCAGTGCAGGGGCGCAGGGCAATCAGCCCCAGCATTTT
>TRBJ1-4|TRBV7-2|NA|many
CASSPWTNEKLFF
TGTGCCAGCAGCCCATGGACAAACGAAAAACTGTTTTTT
>TRBJ1-5|TRBV6-6|NA|many
CASSYEGDQPQHF
TGTGCCAGCAGTTACGAAGGGGATCAGCCCCAGCATTTT
>TRBJ1-2|TRBV29-1|TRBD1|NA
CSVGGQGNYGYTF
TGCAGCGTTGGGGGACAGGGGAACTATGGCTACACCTTC
>TRBJ2-7|TRBV2|NA|few
CASTGSGYEQYF
TGTGCCAGCACGGGATCGGGATACGAGCAGTACTTC
>TRBJ2-2|TRBV20-1|TRBD2|many
CSARSQKSGVLAGELFF
TGCAGTGCTAGATCCCAAAAGTCCGGGGTACTAGCGGGGGAGCTGTTTTTT
>TRBJ2-2|TRBV6-2/TRBV6-3|TRBD2|many
CASISAGGVYTGELFF
TGTGCCAGCATATCGGCGGGAGGCGTCTACACCGGGGAGCTGTTTTTT
>TRBJ2-1|TRBV27|NA|NA
CASSSGIGGNEQFF
TGTGCCAGCAGTTCCGGGATAGGGGGCAATGAGCAGTTCTTC
>TRBJ2-1|TRBV7-2|TRBD2|many
CASSLRVLAGGGYNEQFF
TGTGCCAGCAGCTTAAGGGTGTTAGCGGGAGGGGGCTACAATGAGCAGTTCTTC
>TRBJ2-7|TRBV20-1|NA|few
CSATEGSPYEQYF
TGCAGTGCTACGGAGGGGTCCCCCTACGAGCAGTACTTC
>TRBJ2-5|TRBV19|TRBD1|many
CASRPNRDRETQYF
TGTGCCAGTAGACCTAACCGGGACAGAGAGACCCAGTACTTC
>TRBJ1-4|TRBV20-1|NA|many
CSAIPVETTNEKLFF
TGCAGTGCTATCCCGGTGGAGACAACTAATGAAAAACTGTTTTTT
>TRBJ2-5|TRBV20-1|NA|many
CSARGGGTVQETQYF
TGCAGTGCTAGAGGTGGCGGGACAGTCCAAGAGACCCAGTACTTC
>TRBJ2-5|TRBV6-2/TRBV6-3|TRBD2|many
CASSYGQKTSGQETQYF
TGTGCCAGCAGTTACGGCCAAAAGACTAGCGGGCAAGAGACCCAGTACTTC
>TRBJ2-5|TRBV6-6|NA|few
CASSYRQGRVETQYF
TGTGCCAGCAGTTACAGACAGGGGAGGGTAGAGACCCAGTACTTC
>TRBJ2-1|TRBV5-6|NA|many
CASSFRQGGYEQFF
TGTGCCAGCAGCTTTAGACAGGGAGGGTATGAGCAGTTCTTC
>TRBJ2-6|TRBV7-8|NA|many
CASSLGLQANVLTF
TGTGCCAGCAGCTTGGGTTTACAAGCCAACGTCCTGACTTTC
>TRBJ1-2|TRBV20-1|NA|few
CSASQGFNYGYTF
TGCAGTGCTTCTCAGGGGTTTAACTATGGCTACACCTTC
>TRBJ2-5|TRBV12-3/TRBV12-4|NA|many
CASSFRGAETQYF
TGTGCCAGCAGTTTTCGGGGGGCAGAGACCCAGTACTTC
>TRBJ1-2|TRBV20-1|NA|few
CSARDKSGRVTGYTF
TGCAGTGCTAGAGATAAGTCCGGCAGGGTAACTGGCTACACCTTC
>TRBJ2-7|TRBV29-1|TRBD2|NA
CSVEERLAGSPGPEQYF
TGCAGCGTTGAAGAACGACTAGCGGGGTCCCCCGGGCCCGAGCAGTACTTC
>TRBJ2-5|TRBV20-1|NA|few
CSARSGPRKETQYF
TGCAGTGCTAGGTCCGGCCCCAGAAAAGAGACCCAGTACTTC
>TRBJ1-5|TRBV7-8|TRBD1|many
CASRIGTGVQPQHF
TGTGCCAGCCGAATTGGGACAGGGGTCCAGCCCCAGCATTTT
>TRBJ1-1|TRBV20-1|NA|NA
CSAPLSGLNTEAFF
TGCAGTGCTCCGTTGAGCGGGTTAAACACTGAAGCTTTCTTT